These 32 T cell receptor beta chains originate from one sample sequenced in a study of shared clonotypes between healthy human individuals. TCRdb's copy holds only in-frame clones and misses some; the assay was immunoSEQ multiplex PCR. The sample holds about 1.5 million clones, approximately 97% seen once. Sequences were obtained from naive CD4+ T cells sorted from blood. This sample's subset: CD45RA+ positively selected. All receptors derive from a man under 40 in good health.

The CDR3 nucleotides are TGTGCCAGCAGTGAAAAAGAGGGGACAGCCTATGGCTACACCTTC. It codes for CASSEKEGTAYGYTF. The chain is built from TRBV6-1 and TRBJ1-2; TRBD1 agrees at 7 bases. V was clipped by 2 bases and J by 4 bases; unmatched bases: 7. Germline V lookup: CDR1 MNHNS, CDR2 SASEGT. The CDR3 totals 15 residues.

CDR3 DNA sequence: TGTGCCAGCAGCCGTGCGACTAGCGGGATTTCAGATACGCAGTATTTT. Protein sequence: CASSRATSGISDTQYF. This chain connects TRBV11-2 to TRBJ2-3, with 11 nucleotides matching TRBD2. Germline CDR1 SGHAT, CDR2 FQNNGV. The CDR3 has 16 amino acids. Trimming removed 5 bases from V and 4 bases from J; junction bases left unmatched: 8.

This chain uses TRBV5-1 with TRBJ2-2; TRBD1 or TRBD2 may be the D gene (6 bases each). V lost 2 bases to trimming and J lost 6 bases, with 11 bases between them. The CDR3 contains 14 residues. Germline-derived CDR1 and CDR2 are SGHRS and YFSETQ. The CDR3 is CASSLGGGSGELFF. The CDR3 DNA reads TGCGCCAGCAGCTTAGGGGGAGGATCCGGGGAGCTGTTTTTT.

This chain uses TRBV19 with TRBJ2-6, with D unresolved. Germline assignment: CDR1 LNHDA and CDR2 SQIVND (reference sequence). V shed 7 bases and J shed 4 bases, with 8 bases lying between them. CDR3 length equals 13 residues. The CDR3 protein is CASNPPGANVLTF. In nucleotides, the CDR3 is TGTGCCAGTAATCCCCCCGGGGCCAACGTCCTGACTTTC.

The genes are TRBV7-6 and TRBJ2-2; D is ambiguous. From germline, CDR1 is SGHVS and CDR2 FNYEAQ. This CDR3 region has 10 residues. The CDR3 region has the DNA TGTGCTTCCGGTGGTGGGGAGCTGTTTTTT. It is translated as CASGGGELFF.

The chain has TRBV28 and TRBJ1-4; D might be TRBD1 (6 bases). This CDR3 spans 14 amino acids. Germline CDR1 MDHEN, CDR2 SYDVKM. Trimming took 6 bases from V and 8 from J, leaving 16 bases between them. CDR3 protein: CASSFGRGGEKLFF. The CDR3 region has the DNA TGTGCCAGCAGCTTTGGGAGGGGGGGCGAAAAACTGTTTTTT.

In its sample, this clone was seen once. Other DNA variants within this sample encode the same CDR3. The rearrangement uses TRBV28 and TRBJ1-5, with a possible D match to TRBD1 (5 bases). The germline V gene encodes CDR1 MDHEN and CDR2 SYDVKM. The CDR3 contains 14 residues. Trimming took off 3 bases at V and 0 bases at J, with 6 bases between the two ends. In DNA form, the CDR3 reads TGTGCCAGCAGTTTGACAGCTAGCAATCAGCCCCAGCATTTT. Residues: CASSLTASNQPQHF.

This chain links TRBV10-3 with TRBJ2-7; 8 bases line up with TRBD1. The V and J ends lost 2 bases and 5 bases, in that order; junction bases with no gene match: 5. The germline CDR1 and CDR2 sequences are ENHRY and SYGVKD. CDR3 size: 14 residues. The CDR3 loop reads CAISEGTGRDEQYF. The CDR3 DNA sequence: TGTGCCATCAGTGAGGGGACAGGCCGTGACGAGCAGTACTTC.

As for this clone: Other DNA variants within this sample encode the same CDR3. The chain has TRBV5-1 and TRBJ2-3, with 8 nucleotides matching TRBD2. This CDR3 has 15 amino acids. V trimming: 2 bases; J trimming: 0 bases; junction bases outside the gene matches: 2. CDR1 is SGHRS, CDR2 YFSETQ, per germline. This chain's CDR3 is CASSFSGTSTDTQYF. In DNA, the CDR3 is TGCGCCAGCAGCTTTAGCGGGACTAGCACAGATACGCAGTATTTT.

The chain has TRBV27 and TRBJ1-1; TRBD1 aligns across 7 bases. Germline loops: CDR1 MNHEY, CDR2 SMNVEV (reference sequence). Unmatched junction bases numbered 16, after V lost 8 bases and J lost 10 bases. The CDR3 loop spans 14 amino acids. The CDR3 here is CASGRQGRDPGAFF. CDR3 DNA: TGTGCCAGCGGACGACAGGGTAGGGACCCAGGAGCTTTCTTT.

The V call is TRBV10-1, the J call TRBJ2-7; 10 bases match TRBD1. J lost 4 bases, V lost 6 bases, and 9 bases had no gene match. The CDR3 sequence is 15 residues long. Germline CDR1 reads WNHNN; CDR2 reads SYGVQD (reference sequence). The CDR3 nucleotides read TGCGCCAGCAGGCCGGGACAGGGGAATAAGTACGAGCAGTACTTC. It is translated as CASRPGQGNKYEQYF.

DNA of the CDR3: TGTGCCAGCAGCCTGAAGGGGAATCAGCCCCAGCATTTT. It translates to CASSLKGNQPQHF. The chain carries TRBV14 and TRBJ1-5; the D gene is possibly TRBD1 (5 bases). The V gene lost 4 bases and the J gene lost 4 bases, with 8 bases spanning the gap. The germline V gene encodes CDR1 SGHDN and CDR2 FVKESK. CDR3 length: 13 residues.

This chain joins TRBV29-1 and TRBJ2-7, with a weak D call TRBD2 (5 bases). Per the germline V gene, CDR1 is SQVTM and CDR2 is ANQGSEA. The germline V and J ends were trimmed by 4 bases and 6 bases, with 10 bases remaining between them. CDR3 length equals 11 residues. The CDR3 spells CSVGLAVEQYF. The CDR3 DNA is TGCAGCGTTGGCCTAGCCGTCGAGCAGTACTTC.

This chain uses TRBV7-2 with TRBJ1-1, with 8 bases identical to TRBD1. Germline lookup yields CDR1 SGHTA and CDR2 FQGNSA. This CDR3 has 13 amino acids. Trimming at V came to 4 bases and at J to 7 bases, leaving 5 bases not matched to a gene. CDR3 sequence (DNA): TGTGCCAGCAGCTATAGAGGGACAGGTGAAGCTTTCTTT. Residues: CASSYRGTGEAFF.

Regarding this clone: This same CDR3 is encoded by further DNA sequences in the sample. CDR3 amino acids: CSVETSGYNEQFF. Written as DNA, the CDR3 is TGCAGCGTTGAAACTAGCGGCTACAATGAGCAGTTCTTC. The rearrangement joins TRBV29-1 to TRBJ2-1; 8 nucleotides align to TRBD2. V shed 2 bases and J 3 bases; nucleotides not matched to a gene: 0. Germline V gives CDR1 SQVTM, CDR2 ANQGSEA. This CDR3 comprises 13 residues.

The chain links TRBV7-6 to TRBJ2-5, with D possibly TRBD2 on 5 matching bases. The CDR3 covers 13 residues. Germline V gives CDR1 SGHVS, CDR2 FNYEAQ. V lost 5 bases and J 5 bases, leaving 12 bases between the germline ends. The CDR3: CASSRAGQETQYF. CDR3 sequence (DNA): TGTGCCAGCAGCCGGGCGGGTCAGGAGACCCAGTACTTC.

The chain has TRBV27 and TRBJ2-7, with 7 bases identical to TRBD1. From germline, CDR1 is MNHEY and CDR2 SMNVEV (reference sequence). The J segment lost 2 bases and the V segment lost 2 bases, leaving 6 bases of the junction unmatched. The CDR3 extends over 15 amino acids. Here the CDR3 DNA reads TGTGCCAGCAGTTTAAGTGCAGGGGGAACCTACGAGCAGTACTTC. Protein sequence: CASSLSAGGTYEQYF.

The chain employs TRBV18 and TRBJ2-7; 7 nucleotides match TRBD2. The V segment lost 1 base and the J segment 5 bases; nucleotides outside the gene matches: 2. CDR3 length: 13 residues. Per the germline V gene, CDR1 is KGHSH and CDR2 is LQKENI. The CDR3 bases are TGTGCCAGCTCACCACTAGGGAGGGACGAGCAGTACTTC. It specifies CASSPLGRDEQYF.

This clone was detected only once. The rearrangement joins TRBV27 to TRBJ2-5; no clear D gene. This CDR3 contains 15 residues. From germline, CDR1 is MNHEY and CDR2 SMNVEV (reference sequence). Trimming cost V 6 bases and J 1 base, with 15 bases left between them. The CDR3 loop reads CASRTLLAPQETQYF. The CDR3 DNA sequence: TGTGCCAGCAGAACGCTATTGGCCCCCCAAGAGACCCAGTACTTC.

This clone was seen once. The gene calls are TRBV7-9 and TRBJ2-5; the D is unclear. Germline values: CDR1 SEHNR, CDR2 FQNEAQ (reference sequence). Between the trimmed V and J ends, which lost 3 bases and 2 bases, there was a span of 10 bases. CDR3 length: 14 amino acids. In DNA, the CDR3 is TGTGCCAGCAGCTTGGTACAGACACAAGAGACCCAGTACTTC. Residues: CASSLVQTQETQYF.

The chain recombines TRBV27 with TRBJ2-3; D remains unclear. V lost 4 bases to trimming and J lost 13 bases, with 12 bases between them. The length of the CDR3 is 11 residues. CDR1 MNHEY and CDR2 SMNVEV come from the germline V gene (reference sequence). The CDR3 reads CASSSKKWEYF. CDR3 nucleotides: TGTGCCAGCAGTTCAAAAAAATGGGAGTATTTT.

The chain recombines TRBV10-3 with TRBJ2-7, with D tentatively TRBD1 or TRBD2 (6 bases each). The V end was cut by 3 bases, the J end by 0 bases, with 12 bases between. There are 15 residues in the CDR3. CDR1 is ENHRY and CDR2 is SYGVKD in the germline V gene. CDR3 in amino acids: CAISDVKGGSYEQYF. In DNA, the CDR3 is TGTGCCATCAGTGATGTGAAGGGGGGCTCCTACGAGCAGTACTTC.

The V gene is TRBV5-5, the J gene TRBJ1-1; TRBD1 is a possible D gene (6 bases). V was cut by 0 bases and J by 5 bases, with 14 bases left in between. This CDR3 spans 15 amino acids. Germline CDR1 and CDR2: SGHKS and YYEKEE (reference sequence). CDR3: CASSLGNRVMTEAFF. The CDR3 bases are TGTGCCAGCAGCTTGGGAAACAGGGTTATGACTGAAGCTTTCTTT. Full variable domain (missing parts from reference TRBV5-5 and TRBJ1-1): DAGVTQSPTHLIKTRGQQVTLRCSPISGHKSVSWYQQVLGQGPQFIFQYYEKEERGRGNFPDRFSARQFPNYSSELNVNALLLGDSALYLCASSLGNRVMTEAFFGQGTRLTVV.

J is TRBJ2-1 and V is TRBV29-1, with TRBD1 identical over 8 bases. Germline loops: CDR1 SQVTM, CDR2 ANQGSEA. The CDR3 contains 15 residues. The junction had 6 bases not matched to a gene; V was cut back by 1 base and J by 4 bases. The CDR3 sequence: CSVEGQGTQYNEQFF. CDR3 bases: TGCAGCGTTGAAGGACAGGGGACGCAGTACAATGAGCAGTTCTTC.

J is TRBJ2-1 and V is TRBV2; D may match TRBD1 or TRBD2 (5 bases each). The CDR3 spans 11 residues. From germline, CDR1 is SNHLY and CDR2 FYNNEI. V lost 7 bases, J lost 8 bases, and 9 bases lay in between. CDR3 protein: CASTGRDEQFF. The CDR3 DNA sequence: TGTGCCAGCACAGGGCGGGATGAGCAGTTCTTC.

The chain couples TRBV30 to TRBJ2-7; TRBD1 matches 9 bases. CDR1 is GTSNPN and CDR2 is SVGIG in the germline V gene (reference sequence). The trim removed 1 base at V and 3 bases at J, leaving 7 bases unmatched. This CDR3 has 15 residues. The CDR3 region has the DNA TGTGCCTGGAGTGGGACCGGGACAGGGCTCTACGAGCAGTACTTC. Amino acids: CAWSGTGTGLYEQYF. The full variable domain, its missing parts supplied by reference TRBV30 and TRBJ2-7, is SQTIHQWPATLVQPVGSPLSLECTVEGTSNPNLYWYRQAAGRGLQLLFYSVGIGQISSEVPQNLSASRPQDRQFILSSKKLLLSDSGFYLCAWSGTGTGLYEQYFGPGTRLTVT.

This sequence joins TRBV5-1 and TRBJ2-7, with D possibly TRBD1 on 5 matching bases. Germline loops: CDR1 SGHRS, CDR2 YFSETQ. Trimming stripped 3 bases from V and 4 bases from J, with 17 bases between. This CDR3 spans 15 amino acids. This CDR3 is CASSSTRGYGYEQYF. In nucleotides, the CDR3 is TGCGCCAGCAGCTCAACAAGGGGATATGGTTACGAGCAGTACTTC.

This sequence joins TRBV28 and TRBJ2-7; no clear D. The germline V and J ends were trimmed by 6 bases and 2 bases, with 14 bases remaining between them. CDR3 length equals 14 residues. Germline V gene sequence: CDR1 MDHEN, CDR2 SYDVKM. The chain's CDR3 is CASRPPRLPYEQYF. The CDR3 coding sequence is TGTGCCAGCAGACCTCCTAGGCTCCCCTACGAGCAGTACTTC.

The rearrangement joins TRBV18 to TRBJ1-5; possible D gene TRBD1, 6 bases. The germline V gene has CDR1 KGHSH and CDR2 LQKENI. The CDR3 is made up of 16 amino acids. Trimming removed 3 bases from V and 2 bases from J, with 14 bases in between. The CDR3 sequence: CASSPRGAGGNQPQHF. DNA of the CDR3: TGTGCCAGCTCACCGCGGGGGGCGGGGGGCAATCAGCCCCAGCATTTT.

V is TRBV14 and J is TRBJ1-5; no firm D call. CDR1 and CDR2 from the germline V gene are SGHDN and FVKESK. CDR3 size: 11 residues. V lost 0 bases to trimming and J lost 13 bases, with 7 bases between them. In DNA, the CDR3 is TGTGCCAGCAGCCAAGAGAGCCCTCAGCATTTT. It translates to CASSQESPQHF. Drawing the rest from reference TRBV14 and TRBJ1-5, the complete variable domain is EAGVTQFPSHSVIEKGQTVTLRCDPISGHDNLYWYRRVMGKEIKFLLHFVKESKQDESGMPNNRFLAERTGGTYSTLKVQPAELEDSGVYFCASSQESPQHFGDGTRLSIL.

The chain carries TRBV19 and TRBJ1-2; maybe TRBD1 (6 bases). V lost 2 bases and J lost 6, with 16 bases in between. This CDR3 spans 15 amino acids. Per germline, CDR1 LNHDA and CDR2 SQIVND (reference sequence). The CDR3 DNA sequence: TGTGCCAGTAGTATATACCTACAGGGTACTAATGGCTACACCTTC. It codes for CASSIYLQGTNGYTF.

The chain is built from TRBV6-1 and TRBJ2-7, with TRBD1 matching over 8 bases. J gave up 6 bases and V 4 bases, and 11 bases lay outside the gene matches. The CDR3 extends over 15 amino acids. Germline CDR1 and CDR2: MNHNS and SASEGT. The CDR3 loop reads CASSALVTGVGEQYF. The CDR3 bases are TGTGCCAGCAGTGCCCTAGTGACAGGGGTTGGCGAGCAGTACTTC.